Following are 9 T cell receptor beta chains from one sample sequenced in a study of tumor and adjacent non-tumor tissue in lung cancer. Three rounds of nested PCR, following a modified ARM-PCR protocol, produced the TCRbeta library. MiXCR, applied by TCRdb to the multiplex PCR reads, yields one record per CDR3 protein. The sample lists about 68,000 distinct CDR3 sequences; 60% were seen once. The template was RNA from unsorted bulk tissue. Sequenced material: lung tumor tissue. These TCRs come from a man aged 45 to 65 with non-small cell lung cancer.

The table lists this clonotype with a count of one. V gene TRBV11-3 combines with J gene TRBJ2-3; no firm D call. This CDR3 has 15 amino acids. The V and J ends lost 7 bases and 2 bases respectively, with 16 bases between them. The germline gives CDR1 SGHNT, CDR2 YENEEA. In DNA, the CDR3 is TGTGCCAGCAACATAGAAGGGCGGAACACAGATACGCAGTATTTT. Its translation is CASNIEGRNTDTQYF.

This chain links TRBV10-3 with TRBJ2-1, with D uncertain. In germline, CDR1 is ENHRY, CDR2 SYGVKD. V lost 0 bases, J lost 8 bases, and 11 bases lay in between. The CDR3 is 14 residues long. CDR3 sequence (DNA): TGTGCCATCAGTGAGTCGGGTTCCTATGATGAGCAGTTCTTC. Translation: CAISESGSYDEQFF.

This rearrangement joins TRBV30 to TRBJ2-5, with 7 bases aligning to TRBD2. The J segment lost 2 bases and the V segment lost 1 base, leaving 16 bases of the junction unmatched. Germline CDR1 reads GTSNPN; CDR2 reads SVGIG (reference sequence). The CDR3 consists of 18 residues. CDR3 in DNA: TGTGCCTGGAGTGCTGGACACTTAGCGGGCGCAGCTCAAGAGACCCAGTACTTC. Protein: CAWSAGHLAGAAQETQYF.

This clonotype has just one count. A junction boundary mismatches the germline segment, possibly from a read error. This chain joins TRBV20-1 and TRBJ2-1; TRBD1 is a possible D gene (6 bases). Per the germline V gene, CDR1 is DFQATT and CDR2 is SNEGSKA (reference sequence). This CDR3 has 14 amino acids. The CDR3 loop is CSAYRVSSYDEQFF. The CDR3 nucleotides read TGCAGTGCTTACAGGGTCAGCTCCTACGATGAGCAGTTCTTC.

Of note for this clonotype: The CDR3 end shows no conserved phenylalanine or tryptophan, and so a read error is likely. The gene calls are TRBV11-1 and TRBJ2-3; D unclear. Germline CDR1 SGHAT, CDR2 FQDESV (reference sequence). The V and J ends lost 6 bases and 6 bases respectively, with 13 bases between them. The CDR3 totals 13 residues. In nucleotides, the CDR3 is TGTGCCAGCAGTCTCACCACCGCGGATACGCAGTATTAT. It codes for CASSLTTADTQYY.

Turning to this clonotype: The junction departs from germline at one end; a sequencing error may be responsible. The chain carries TRBV30 and TRBJ2-1; D could derive from TRBD1 or TRBD2 (5 bases each). The germline CDR1 and CDR2 sequences are GTSNPN and SVGIG (reference sequence). This CDR3 comprises 14 residues. As DNA, the CDR3 is TGTGCCTGGACTCTTGGGGGTTATTACAATGAGCAGCTCTTC. It specifies CAWTLGGYYNEQLF.

With regard to this clonotype: This may come from a read error, since a much larger clone is one base off. This sequence joins TRBV4-1 and TRBJ2-3, with TRBD1 as a possible D gene (6 bases). The germline V gene encodes CDR1 MGHRA and CDR2 YSYEKL. V shed 5 bases and J shed 2 bases, with 11 bases lying between them. This CDR3 has 14 amino acids. CDR3 nucleotide sequence: TGCGCCAGCAGCGTCCAGGGGAACACAGATACGCAGTATTTT. Translation gives CASSVQGNTDTQYF.

With regard to this clonotype: The junction and the germline gene differ at one end; a read error may be behind it. This chain uses TRBV4-1 with TRBJ1-5; TRBD1 is a possible D gene (6 bases). The CDR3 runs to 14 residues. Germline V lookup: CDR1 MGHRA, CDR2 YSYEKL. CDR3 protein: CDSSNRTDNQPQHF. In nucleotides, the CDR3 is TGCGACAGCAGCAACCGGACAGACAATCAGCCCCAGCATTTT.

The rearrangement joins TRBV11-2 to TRBJ2-7; 10 bases align to TRBD2. The germline gives CDR1 SGHAT, CDR2 FQNNGV. V was clipped by 5 bases and J by 4 bases; unmatched bases: 8. The CDR3 runs to 15 residues. This chain's CDR3 is CASSLPASGSYEQYF. The DNA of the CDR3 is TGTGCCAGCAGCCTCCCCGCTAGCGGGAGTTACGAGCAGTACTTC.